The 4 T cell receptor beta chains below all came from one sample that was sequenced in a study of blood T cells in healthy people across ages. A sample-barcoded 5' primer and a J-beta primer mix were used in a second PCR of roughly 6 to 11 cycles. Via MiXCR, TCRdb re-called the 5' RACE reads, giving one row per CDR3 protein. The sample carries approximately 780,000 distinct CDR3 sequences, 20% to 30% recorded once. The same data also contributed to another study, on T cells of mothers and their children.

Sequences were obtained from blood. Receptors were obtained from a boy aged 5-17 years in good health.

This clonotype is a singleton in its sample. The rearrangement links TRBV27 to TRBJ2-7; the D gene is possibly TRBD1 (6 bases). CDR1 is MNHEY, CDR2 SMNVEV, per germline (reference sequence). Trimming pared 5 bases from V and 0 bases from J, leaving 14 bases between. The CDR3 runs 15 residues. Here the CDR3 reads CASSGRDIDSYEQYF. As DNA, the CDR3 is TGTGCCAGCAGTGGCCGGGACATCGACTCCTACGAGCAGTACTTC.

The rearrangement joins TRBV12-3 or TRBV12-4 to TRBJ1-4; 7 bases match TRBD1. The CDR3 runs to 15 residues. The junction had 10 bases not matched to a gene; V was cut back by 5 bases and J by 7 bases. The CDR3 loop reads CASSQRTGSPEKLFF. The DNA for the CDR3 is TGTGCCAGCAGTCAGAGGACAGGATCCCCTGAAAAACTGTTTTTT.

This clonotype was counted only a few times. The chain employs TRBV6-5 and TRBJ2-2; TRBD2 is a possible D gene (6 bases). V shed 4 bases and J shed 1 base, with 13 bases lying between them. The CDR3 loop spans 16 amino acids. Germline V lookup: CDR1 MNHEY, CDR2 SVGAGI. The CDR3 sequence is CASSSDPAGNTGELFF. DNA for the CDR3: TGTGCCAGCAGTTCGGACCCAGCGGGGAACACCGGGGAGCTGTTTTTT.

The chain carries TRBV6-1 and TRBJ1-2; 7 bases are a match to TRBD1. The germline CDR1 and CDR2 sequences are MNHNS and SASEGT. V lost 6 bases to trimming and J lost 4 bases; unmatched junction nucleotides: 5. CDR3 length equals 13 residues. The CDR3 nucleotides read TGTGCCAGCAGGGACAGGATGGGCTATGGCTACACCTTC. Translated: CASRDRMGYGYTF.